This TCR beta chain is drawn from a study of cytomegalovirus exposure and HLA in healthy donors. The wider study: From 190 million or so T cells, an earlier analysis saw 120 million or so unique TCR beta sequences. Findings and limits, study-wide: The only immune exposure information that was available was CMV serostatus.

Vbeta (60) and Jbeta (13) primers were used in the PCR. Profiling relied on immunoSEQ multiplex PCR, and the TCRdb table lists in-frame clones only, not all of them. The repertoire includes about 120,000 clones, 77% of them detected once, and 11% sits in the top ten. The CDR3 totals 15 residues. Per the germline V gene, CDR1 is SGHRS and CDR2 is YFSETQ. Trimming cost V 4 bases and J 10 bases; bases outside gene matches: 9. This clone was found once. What it binds is unknown. This chain joins TRBV5-1 and TRBJ2-1; 12 nucleotides align to TRBD2. The specimen sequenced was PBMCs. The clonotype was recovered from a man in his forties or fifties in good health and CMV-seropositive. CDR3 amino acids: CASSLGGLAGGEQFF. CDR3 nucleotide sequence: TGCGCCAGCAGCCTCGGAGGTCTAGCGGGGGGGGAGCAGTTCTTC.